A single sample is the source of the 16 T cell receptor beta chains below, sequenced in a study of blood T cell repertoires in COVID-19. Only in-frame clones appear in the TCRdb table, and some are missing; sequencing was by immunoSEQ multiplex PCR. The sample consists of 1,500 to 2,000 clones, 65% to 85% of them appearing once. Sequenced sample: peripheral blood. The source of these receptors is a man between 70 and 80 years old with active COVID-19.

The V gene is TRBV7-9, the J gene TRBJ1-4, with unresolved D. Germline loops: CDR1 SEHNR, CDR2 FQNEAQ (reference sequence). V was pared by 5 bases and J by 6 bases, with 16 bases between. This CDR3 comprises 15 residues. The DNA of the CDR3 is TGTGCCAGCAGCCCGAGATCCCTCGGGTATGAAAAACTGTTTTTT. Translation: CASSPRSLGYEKLFF.

The chain combines TRBV5-1 with TRBJ1-6, with 8 bases that match TRBD1. The V segment lost 4 bases and the J segment 3 bases; nucleotides outside the gene matches: 6. Germline lookup yields CDR1 SGHRS and CDR2 YFSETQ. The CDR3 has 16 residues. For the CDR3, the DNA is TGCGCCAGCAGCCTGGGGACAGGTGACTATAATTCACCCCTCCACTTT. As protein: CASSLGTGDYNSPLHF.

The chain carries TRBV10-1 and TRBJ2-1; 7 bases map to TRBD2. V lost 3 bases and J lost 0; bases outside the gene matches: 5. Germline CDR1 reads WNHNN; CDR2 reads SYGVQD (reference sequence). The length of the CDR3 is 16 residues. CDR3 bases: TGCGCCAGCAGTGATCTAGCGGCGAGCTCCTACAATGAGCAGTTCTTC. Its protein product is CASSDLAASSYNEQFF.

The chain couples TRBV9 to TRBJ2-1; D not resolved. This CDR3 spans 12 amino acids. The germline CDR1 and CDR2 sequences are SGDLS and YYNGEE. The V and J ends lost 2 bases and 2 bases respectively, with 2 bases between them. The CDR3: CASSVAYNEQFF. The DNA for the CDR3 is TGTGCCAGCAGCGTCGCCTACAATGAGCAGTTCTTC.

The chain employs TRBV7-9 and TRBJ2-7; TRBD2 might be the D (6 bases). CDR1 and CDR2 from the germline V gene are SEHNR and FQNEAQ (reference sequence). V dropped 5 bases and J dropped 2 bases, with 10 bases sitting between them. The CDR3 spans 13 residues. CDR3 nucleotide sequence: TGTGCCAGCAGCAAGAGGGAGGCCTACGAGCAGTACTTC. Amino acids: CASSKREAYEQYF.

This sequence joins TRBV25-1 and TRBJ2-1, with TRBD1 as a possible D gene (6 bases). The V gene lost 6 bases and the J gene lost 6 bases, with 9 bases spanning the gap. CDR3 length equals 12 residues. Germline CDR1 and CDR2: MGHDK and SYGVNS. For the CDR3, the DNA is TGTGCCAGCAGAGTCAGGGGCAATGAGCAGTTCTTC. Its protein is CASRVRGNEQFF.

The chain joins TRBV10-3 to TRBJ1-2; a weak D match, TRBD1 (6 bases). Germline CDR1 reads ENHRY; CDR2 reads SYGVKD. The germline V and J ends were trimmed by 5 bases and 3 bases, with 13 bases remaining between them. The CDR3 has 14 amino acids. The chain's CDR3 is CAISYGGADYGYTF. CDR3 nucleotides: TGTGCCATCAGTTACGGGGGGGCAGACTATGGCTACACCTTC.

This clone was observed a few times. The rearrangement joins TRBV5-4 to TRBJ1-1, with no clear D. The germline V gene has CDR1 SGHNT and CDR2 YYREEE (reference sequence). The CDR3 is made up of 14 amino acids. Trimming pared 1 base from V and 2 bases from J, leaving 9 bases between. CDR3 DNA sequence: TGTGCCAGCAGCTTGAGTTACAGTAACACTGAAGCTTTCTTT. This gives the protein CASSLSYSNTEAFF.

V is TRBV2 and J is TRBJ1-5, with TRBD1 as a possible D gene (6 bases). CDR1 SNHLY and CDR2 FYNNEI come from the germline V gene. V was clipped by 4 bases and J by 1 base, with 11 bases between them. The CDR3 loop spans 15 amino acids. CDR3 amino acids: CASSVYTGSNQPQHF. The CDR3 DNA sequence: TGTGCCAGCAGTGTATATACAGGGAGCAATCAGCCCCAGCATTTT.

The CDR3 sequence is CASSRTSGNNEQFF. CDR3 DNA: TGTGCCAGCAGCCGGACTAGCGGGAACAATGAGCAGTTCTTC. The chain couples TRBV9 to TRBJ2-1, with TRBD2 matching 12 bases. The CDR3 extends over 14 amino acids. CDR1 is SGDLS, CDR2 YYNGEE, per germline. The V gene end was trimmed by 4 bases and the J gene end by 5 bases; junction bases not matched to a gene: 1.

CDR3 sequence: CASSHFPRIGVKREATTDTQYF. CDR3 coding DNA: TGTGCCAGCAGCCATTTCCCTCGGATAGGGGTGAAGCGGGAGGCCACCACAGATACGCAGTATTTT. The J gene is TRBJ2-3, the V gene TRBV3-1 (or the pseudogene TRBV3-2); 9 bases match TRBD2. Germline V gene lookup returns CDR1 LGHDT and CDR2 YNNKEL (reference sequence). The V segment lost 3 bases and the J segment 2 bases; nucleotides outside the gene matches: 24. This CDR3 is built from 22 residues.

V gene TRBV5-1 combines with J gene TRBJ2-3; D might be TRBD2 (6 bases). Trimming cost V 7 bases and J 4 bases, with 13 bases left between them. Germline V gene lookup returns CDR1 SGHRS and CDR2 YFSETQ. The CDR3 spans 13 residues. CDR3 bases: TGCGCCAGCGAGGAGGGGAGTGCAGATACGCAGTATTTT. Translated, it gives CASEEGSADTQYF.

This rearrangement joins TRBV9 to TRBJ1-1, with a weak D call TRBD1 (5 bases). Germline assignment: CDR1 SGDLS and CDR2 YYNGEE. The CDR3 runs 14 residues. With 8 bases removed from V and 1 base from J, the gap between germline ends came to 15 bases. CDR3 coding DNA: TGTGCCAGTGGTCAGGGTAATAGGAACACTGAAGCTTTCTTT. Protein sequence: CASGQGNRNTEAFF. The full variable domain, completed using reference TRBV9 and TRBJ1-1, is DSGVTQTPKHLITATGQRVTLRCSPRSGDLSVYWYQQSLDQGLQFLIQYYNGEERAKGNILERFSAQQFPDLHSELNLSSLELGDSALYFCASGQGNRNTEAFFGQGTRLTVV.

V usage is TRBV11-3 and J usage is TRBJ2-7, with 9 bases aligning to TRBD1. Germline V gene data show CDR1 as SGHNT and CDR2 as YENEEA. J was trimmed by 4 bases and V by 4 bases; bases with no gene match: 5. This CDR3 region has 14 residues. DNA for the CDR3: TGTGCCAGCAGCTCCGGGACAGGGACTTACGAGCAGTACTTC. Residues: CASSSGTGTYEQYF.

The chain combines TRBV25-1 with TRBJ1-2, with D tentatively TRBD1 (6 bases). The CDR3 length is 15 residues. Trimming took 4 bases from V and 4 from J, leaving 16 bases between them. The germline gives CDR1 MGHDK, CDR2 SYGVNS. The CDR3 coding sequence is TGTGCCAGCAGTGGAACCCTAGGGGGGGGCTATGGCTACACCTTC. This gives the protein CASSGTLGGGYGYTF.

The V and J genes are TRBV18 and TRBJ1-1; 8 bases are a match to TRBD1. V lost 4 bases and J lost 3; bases outside the gene matches: 7. The length of the CDR3 is 15 residues. Germline loops: CDR1 KGHSH, CDR2 LQKENI. The CDR3 is CASSLTDRADTEAFF. CDR3 nucleotide sequence: TGTGCCAGCTCACTGACGGACAGGGCTGACACTGAAGCTTTCTTT.